The rows below give T cell receptor beta chains drawn from one sample of a study of blood T cell repertoires in COVID-19. Produced via immunoSEQ multiplex PCR; TCRdb's table is partial and in-frame only. The repertoire consists of about 50,000 clones, with 90% occurring once and the leading ten covering 8.5% to 10%. Sample: peripheral blood. Receptor source: a woman aged 80 or older with acute or convalescent COVID-19. Both conserved end residues are part of each CDR3. Fields, in order: D gene, V gene, J gene, clone size, CDR3 protein, CDR3 DNA. The D gene is left open where the match is weak. Clone sizes are given selectively: once, few, many, or a class where the clone is expanded.

TRBD2,TRBV2,TRBJ2-3,-,CASRKTSGGTDTQYF,TGTGCCAGCAGAAAAACTAGCGGGGGAACAGATACGCAGTATTTT
-,TRBV12-3/TRBV12-4,TRBJ1-3,-,CASSLGQGNTIYF,TGTGCCAGCAGTTTAGGGCAGGGAAACACCATATATTTT
TRBD1,TRBV7-8,TRBJ1-6,few,CASSLLVGTGGNSPLHF,TGTGCCAGCAGCTTATTGGTGGGGACAGGGGGAAATTCACCCCTCCACTTT
-,TRBV19,TRBJ2-7,-,CASSIADSASYEQYF,TGTGCCAGTAGTATCGCGGACAGTGCGTCCTACGAGCAGTACTTC
TRBD2,TRBV5-1,TRBJ2-5,-,CASSFGTSGETQYF,TGCGCCAGCAGCTTCGGGACTAGCGGAGAGACCCAGTACTTC
-,TRBV19,TRBJ2-2,few,CATSDSFTGELFF,TGTGCCACCTCCGACTCGTTCACCGGGGAGCTGTTTTTT
TRBD1,TRBV7-9,TRBJ1-4,once,CASSSWTGTNNEKLFF,TGTGCCAGCAGCTCCTGGACAGGAACGAATAATGAAAAACTGTTTTTT
-,TRBV7-9,TRBJ1-3,once,CASSWGQGGNTIYF,TGTGCCAGCAGCTGGGGGCAGGGTGGAAACACCATATATTTT
-,TRBV7-9,TRBJ2-7,-,CASSQSSYEQYF,TGTGCCAGCAGCCAGTCCAGCTACGAGCAGTACTTC
TRBD1,TRBV30,TRBJ1-6,-,CAWSLGQGNSPLHF,TGTGCCTGGAGCCTCGGACAGGGCAATTCACCCCTCCACTTT
-,TRBV21-1,TRBJ1-5,-,CASSQAQPVINQPQHF,TGTGCCAGCAGCCAGGCACAGCCGGTAATCAATCAGCCCCAGCATTTT
-,TRBV2,TRBJ2-2,-,CASRLLNTGELFF,TGTGCCAGCCGACTGTTGAACACCGGGGAGCTGTTTTTT
TRBD2,TRBV27,TRBJ2-7,-,CASSLRGTSGSKQYF,TGTGCCAGCAGCCTTCGGGGGACTAGCGGGAGCAAGCAGTACTTC